The 26 T cell receptor beta chains in this list originate from one sample, sequenced in a study of OX40 agonist ivuxolimab in advanced cancers. TCRdb's table, derived via immunoSEQ multiplex PCR, lists solely in-frame clones and lacks some. The repertoire holds around 80,000 clones, roughly 90% seen once, with approximately 8.6% in the top ten. The specimen comprised CD4+ or CD8+ T cells sorted from blood, sampled in a trial of the OX40 agonist ivuxolimab. These receptors originate from an adult with an advanced solid tumor such as melanoma, head and neck, liver or kidney cancer.

V gene TRBV2 combines with J gene TRBJ2-5; weak D call: TRBD1 (8 bases). Germline assignment: CDR1 SNHLY and CDR2 FYNNEI. Trimming removed 7 bases from V and 5 bases from J, with 26 bases in between. CDR3 length: 17 amino acids. CDR3 DNA: TGTGCCAGCACCACGGGATTGAACAGGGGGGGACAGGAGACCCAGTACTTC. Its translation is CASTTGLNRGGQETQYF.

The chain couples TRBV15 to TRBJ2-5; 12 positions match TRBD1. The germline V gene encodes CDR1 LNHNV and CDR2 YYDKDF (reference sequence). Losses at the gene ends were 2 bases for V and 1 base for J; bases not matched to a gene: 5. This CDR3 has 17 residues. CDR3 sequence reads: CATSRPGQGAFQETQYF. The CDR3 DNA reads as TGTGCCACCAGCAGACCGGGACAGGGGGCATTCCAAGAGACCCAGTACTTC. Using reference TRBV15 and TRBJ2-5 for the parts outside the CDR3, the full variable domain is DAMVIQNPRYQVTQFGKPVTLSCSQTLNHNVMYWYQQKSSQAPKLLFHYYDKDFNNEADTPDNFQSRRPNTSFCFLDIRSPGLGDTAMYLCATSRPGQGAFQETQYFGPGTRLLVL.

The sample holds a few counts of this clone. The chain is built from TRBV2 and TRBJ1-6; D is unclear. Germline CDR1 reads SNHLY; CDR2 reads FYNNEI. This CDR3 has 15 amino acids. V gave up 5 bases and J gave up 2 bases, with 10 bases separating them. The CDR3 is CASSLTGTYNSPLHF. CDR3 nucleotides: TGTGCCAGCAGTCTAACCGGGACCTATAATTCACCCCTCCACTTT.

The chain has TRBV18 and TRBJ1-5; 10 nucleotides line up with TRBD1. Germline trimming cut 3 bases from V and 7 bases from J; bases unmatched to any gene: 6. CDR1 is KGHSH and CDR2 is LQKENI in the germline V gene. The CDR3 consists of 15 residues. The CDR3 sequence: CASSPFGQGEQPQHF. Written as DNA, the CDR3 is TGTGCCAGCTCACCCTTCGGACAGGGGGAACAGCCCCAGCATTTT.

The chain combines TRBV7-6 with TRBJ2-5; TRBD1 is a possible D gene (8 bases). The CDR3 extends over 17 amino acids. Trimming stripped 1 base from V and 5 bases from J, with 20 bases between. Germline V gene data show CDR1 as SGHVS and CDR2 as FNYEAQ. DNA for the CDR3: TGTGCCAGCAGCTTAGGAGGAGGACAGGGAGGGTGGGAGACCCAGTACTTC. This codes for CASSLGGGQGGWETQYF.

This chain joins TRBV5-1 and TRBJ2-7; 8 bases align to TRBD2. V lost 4 bases, J lost 2 bases, and 17 bases stayed unmatched. Germline CDR1 SGHRS, CDR2 YFSETQ. The CDR3 consists of 18 residues. The CDR3 DNA reads TGCGCCAGCAGCCCGAGGACGACGGGGGGGCTGTCCCCCTACGAGCAGTACTTC. Residues: CASSPRTTGGLSPYEQYF.

The chain combines TRBV7-8 with TRBJ2-7, with 15 bases that match TRBD2. Trimming removed 5 bases from V and 3 bases from J; junction bases left unmatched: 5. Germline V gene data show CDR1 as SGHVS and CDR2 as FQNEAQ. CDR3 length: 16 amino acids. CDR3 loop: CASSPPGLAGGYEQYF. In DNA, the CDR3 is TGTGCCAGCAGCCCTCCGGGACTAGCGGGGGGCTACGAGCAGTACTTC.

DNA for the CDR3: TGTGCCAGCAGCTTGTTAGGGGCGGGGAGCACAGATACGCAGTATTTT. It specifies CASSLLGAGSTDTQYF. The chain employs TRBV13 and TRBJ2-3; D may be TRBD2 (6 bases). The CDR3 has 16 amino acids. CDR1 and CDR2 from the germline V gene are PRHDT and FYEKMQ (reference sequence). The V end lost 3 bases, the J end lost 0 bases, and 13 bases lay between the germline ends.

V and J are TRBV7-9 and TRBJ2-2; D gene ambiguous. V was pared by 3 bases and J by 1 base, with 6 bases between. Germline CDR1 and CDR2: SEHNR and FQNEAQ (reference sequence). CDR3 size: 14 residues. The CDR3 DNA reads as TGTGCCAGCAGCTTTCCAGGGAACACCGGGGAGCTGTTTTTT. Translation gives CASSFPGNTGELFF.

The V and J genes are TRBV19 and TRBJ2-5; 7 nucleotides align to TRBD2. The germline CDR1 and CDR2 sequences are LNHDA and SQIVND (reference sequence). The CDR3 length is 14 residues. J was trimmed by 5 bases and V by 2 bases; bases with no gene match: 5. In DNA, the CDR3 is TGTGCCAGTAGTATATCGGGGGGAGGGGAGACCCAGTACTTC. It specifies CASSISGGGETQYF.

The chain joins TRBV5-6 to TRBJ2-7; 7 bases fit TRBD1. The ends lost 3 bases at V and 6 bases at J; junction bases unmatched: 3. Germline V lookup: CDR1 SGHDT, CDR2 YYEEEE. This CDR3 has 12 amino acids. The CDR3 protein is CASSSGQIEQYF. The DNA of the CDR3 is TGTGCCAGCAGCTCGGGACAGATCGAGCAGTACTTC. Drawing the rest from reference TRBV5-6 and TRBJ2-7, the complete variable domain is DAGVTQSPTHLIKTRGQQVTLRCSPKSGHDTVSWYQQALGQGPQFIFQYYEEEERQRGNFPDRFSGHQFPNYSSELNVNALLLGDSALYLCASSSGQIEQYFGPGTRLTVT.

The CDR3 here is CASSYTDTQYF. In nucleotides, the CDR3 is TGTGCCAGCAGCTACACAGATACGCAGTATTTT. The chain joins TRBV7-2 to TRBJ2-3; no clear D. V was cut by 4 bases and J by 2 bases, with 1 base left in between. This CDR3 spans 11 amino acids. The germline V gene has CDR1 SGHTA and CDR2 FQGNSA.

The chain recombines TRBV27 with TRBJ2-7; no definite D call. Trimming cost V 4 bases and J 3 bases, with 13 bases left between them. Germline CDR1 MNHEY, CDR2 SMNVEV (reference sequence). This CDR3 spans 14 amino acids. CDR3 amino acids: CASSYLGSNYEQYF. DNA of the CDR3: TGTGCCAGCAGTTATCTAGGGTCGAACTACGAGCAGTACTTC.

The V call is TRBV13, the J call TRBJ1-6; 8 nucleotides agree with TRBD1. The CDR3 runs to 15 residues. Germline values: CDR1 PRHDT, CDR2 FYEKMQ (reference sequence). V shed 6 bases, J shed 8 bases, and the junction held 9 bases outside the gene matches. The DNA of the CDR3 is TGTGCCAGCAGTCGACAGGGGATTTTGGATTCACCCCTCCACTTT. Residues: CASSRQGILDSPLHF.

The chain recombines TRBV9 with TRBJ2-7; 12 bases line up with TRBD2. Trimming cost V 0 bases and J 2 bases; bases outside gene matches: 0. Germline CDR1 reads SGDLS; CDR2 reads YYNGEE. The CDR3 has 15 residues. CDR3: CASSVGTSGAYEQYF. CDR3 in DNA: TGTGCCAGCAGCGTAGGGACTAGCGGGGCCTACGAGCAGTACTTC.

The chain links TRBV9 to TRBJ2-5; 7 bases map to TRBD1. In germline, CDR1 is SGDLS, CDR2 YYNGEE. This CDR3 spans 15 amino acids. Germline trimming cut 0 bases from V and 6 bases from J; bases unmatched to any gene: 8. CDR3 protein: CASSVEGAGFKTQYF. CDR3 in DNA: TGTGCCAGCAGCGTAGAGGGGGCAGGGTTTAAGACCCAGTACTTC.

The chain carries TRBV9 and TRBJ2-3, with 7 bases identical to TRBD2. V dropped 4 bases and J dropped 2; count of bases not matched to a gene: 13. Germline lookup yields CDR1 SGDLS and CDR2 YYNGEE. This CDR3 has 17 amino acids. CDR3 protein: CASSTVGAGTYTDTQYF. The CDR3 DNA reads TGTGCCAGCAGCACAGTAGGAGCGGGGACCTACACAGATACGCAGTATTTT.

The genes are TRBV5-6 and TRBJ2-7; tentative D call: TRBD2 (5 bases). The germline CDR1 and CDR2 sequences are SGHDT and YYEEEE. Trimming removed 4 bases at V and 4 bases at J, with 12 bases between. This CDR3 has 13 amino acids. The CDR3 here is CASSTAGDYEQYF. DNA of the CDR3: TGTGCCAGCAGCACCGCCGGGGATTACGAGCAGTACTTC.

The V gene is TRBV7-6, the J gene TRBJ1-1; 9 bases match TRBD1. Unmatched junction bases numbered 2, after V lost 5 bases and J lost 1 base. The germline V gene encodes CDR1 SGHVS and CDR2 FNYEAQ. The CDR3 loop spans 14 amino acids. The DNA of the CDR3 is TGTGCCAGCAGCCAGGGACAGGGGAACACTGAAGCTTTCTTT. Encoded protein: CASSQGQGNTEAFF.

This chain links TRBV13 with TRBJ2-7, with 7 bases matching TRBD2. V gave up 4 bases and J gave up 0 bases; unmatched junction bases: 6. Germline lookup yields CDR1 PRHDT and CDR2 FYEKMQ (reference sequence). This CDR3 is 15 amino acids long. The CDR3 sequence: CASSWGTTSSYEQYF. CDR3 DNA: TGTGCCAGCAGCTGGGGGACTACCAGCTCCTACGAGCAGTACTTC.

This chain's CDR3 is CASSFQGLGTEAFF. The CDR3 nucleotides read TGTGCCAGCAGTTTTCAGGGGCTAGGCACTGAAGCTTTCTTT. V gene TRBV6-6 combines with J gene TRBJ1-1, with a possible D match to TRBD1 (6 bases). The CDR3 extends over 14 amino acids. CDR1 is MNHNY, CDR2 SVGAGI, per germline (reference sequence). V shed 4 bases and J shed 4 bases, with 13 bases lying between them.

This sequence joins TRBV7-8 and TRBJ1-5; TRBD1 might be the D (6 bases). Germline V gene sequence: CDR1 SGHVS, CDR2 FQNEAQ. V was trimmed by 1 base and J by 1 base, leaving 11 bases between them. The CDR3 covers 16 residues. In DNA, the CDR3 is TGTGCCAGCAGCTTAGGGGGGCGGGGGAGCAATCAGCCCCAGCATTTT. The encoded protein is CASSLGGRGSNQPQHF.

This clone was seen once. V and J are TRBV9 and TRBJ2-7; D tentatively fits TRBD1 or TRBD2 (5 bases each). CDR3 length: 15 amino acids. Trimming removed 0 bases from V and 0 bases from J, with 10 bases in between. The germline V gene encodes CDR1 SGDLS and CDR2 YYNGEE. CDR3 in DNA: TGTGCCAGCAGCGTAGGGGGGAGCAACTCCTACGAGCAGTACTTC. It is translated as CASSVGGSNSYEQYF.

The chain combines TRBV5-5 with TRBJ2-6; no firm D call. V was shortened by 0 bases and J by 2 bases, with 15 bases between the two germline ends. Germline V lookup: CDR1 SGHKS, CDR2 YYEKEE (reference sequence). This CDR3 contains 18 residues. CDR3 sequence: CASSLELMAPPGANVLTF. In DNA, the CDR3 is TGTGCCAGCAGCTTGGAGTTAATGGCCCCCCCTGGGGCCAACGTCCTGACTTTC. The full variable domain, with the rest looked up from reference TRBV5-5 and TRBJ2-6, is DAGVTQSPTHLIKTRGQQVTLRCSPISGHKSVSWYQQVLGQGPQFIFQYYEKEERGRGNFPDRFSARQFPNYSSELNVNALLLGDSALYLCASSLELMAPPGANVLTFGAGSRLTVL.

This chain uses TRBV14 with TRBJ2-3; D ambiguous. CDR3 length equals 15 residues. Germline V gene data show CDR1 as SGHDN and CDR2 as FVKESK. The V end lost 2 bases, the J end lost 2 bases, and 11 bases lay between the germline ends. Written as DNA, the CDR3 is TGTGCCAGCAGCCAATTCTGGGCAATCACAGATACGCAGTATTTT. Translated: CASSQFWAITDTQYF.

This sequence joins TRBV7-6 and TRBJ1-1; the match to TRBD1 covers 7 bases. The length of the CDR3 is 14 residues. Looked up from germline, CDR1 is SGHVS and CDR2 is FNYEAQ. Trimming took 5 bases from V and 8 from J; bases not matched to a gene: 11. The CDR3 bases are TGTGCCAGCAGCCCAAGACAGGGACACTCGGAAGCTTTCTTT. It specifies CASSPRQGHSEAFF.